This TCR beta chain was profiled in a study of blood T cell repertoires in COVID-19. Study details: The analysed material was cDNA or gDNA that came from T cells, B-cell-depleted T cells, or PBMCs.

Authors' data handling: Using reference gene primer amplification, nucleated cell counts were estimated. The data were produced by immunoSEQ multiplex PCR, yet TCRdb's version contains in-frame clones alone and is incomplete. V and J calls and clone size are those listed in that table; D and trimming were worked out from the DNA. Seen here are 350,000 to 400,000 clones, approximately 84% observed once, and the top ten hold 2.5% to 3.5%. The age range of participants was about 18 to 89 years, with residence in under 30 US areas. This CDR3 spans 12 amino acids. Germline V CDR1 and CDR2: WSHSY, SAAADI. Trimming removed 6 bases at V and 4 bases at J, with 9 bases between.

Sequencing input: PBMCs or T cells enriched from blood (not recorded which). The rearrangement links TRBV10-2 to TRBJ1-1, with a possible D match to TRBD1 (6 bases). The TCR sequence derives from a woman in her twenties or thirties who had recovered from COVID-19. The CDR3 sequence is CASRDSSTEAFF. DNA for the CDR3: TGCGCCAGCAGGGACAGTTCCACTGAAGCTTTCTTT.